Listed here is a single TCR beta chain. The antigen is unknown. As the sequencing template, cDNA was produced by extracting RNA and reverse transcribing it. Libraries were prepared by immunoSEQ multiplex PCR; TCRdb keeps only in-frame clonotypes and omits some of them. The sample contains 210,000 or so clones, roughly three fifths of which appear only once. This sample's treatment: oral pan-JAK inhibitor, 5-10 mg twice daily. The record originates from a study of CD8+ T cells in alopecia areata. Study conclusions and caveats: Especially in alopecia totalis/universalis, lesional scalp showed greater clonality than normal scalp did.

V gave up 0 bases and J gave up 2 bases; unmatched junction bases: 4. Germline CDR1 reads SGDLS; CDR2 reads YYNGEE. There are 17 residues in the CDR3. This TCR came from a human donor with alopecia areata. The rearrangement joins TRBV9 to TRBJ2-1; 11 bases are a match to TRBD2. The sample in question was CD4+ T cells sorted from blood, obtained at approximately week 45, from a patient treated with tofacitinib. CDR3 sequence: CASSVGNSGGAYNEQFF. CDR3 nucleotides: TGTGCCAGCAGCGTAGGTAATAGCGGGGGGGCCTACAATGAGCAGTTCTTC.